This is a list of T cell receptor beta chains from one sample in a study of brain T cells in children with intractable seizures. The repertoire was sequenced with immunoSEQ multiplex PCR; TCRdb's copy has only in-frame clones and lacks some. This table has a few hundred thousand clones, about 94% appearing once. The sample consisted of peripheral blood, taken less than 6 months after surgery. The receptors originated from a boy under two years old with tuberous sclerosis and intractable seizures. Each CDR3 is given with its conserved first and last residue.

V gene: TRBV19; J gene: TRBJ2-3; CDR3 protein: CASMARGSTDTQYF
V gene: TRBV29-1; J gene: TRBJ2-3; CDR3 protein: CSGDTQYF
V gene: TRBV7-8; J gene: TRBJ2-3; CDR3 protein: CASSQRRERSDTQYF
V gene: TRBV28; J gene: TRBJ2-1; CDR3 protein: CASSLSGLAGGSPYNEQFF
V gene: TRBV7-8; J gene: TRBJ1-2; CDR3 protein: CASSLSFPGTGAMGGYTF
V gene: TRBV7-3; J gene: TRBJ2-2; CDR3 protein: CASSLKSTGELFF
V gene: TRBV6-5; J gene: TRBJ1-1; CDR3 protein: CASRMTGVNTEAFF
V gene: TRBV19; J gene: TRBJ1-6; CDR3 protein: CASSIAATDVLPLHF
V gene: TRBV7-8; J gene: TRBJ1-5; CDR3 protein: CASSPDRGHQPQHF
V gene: TRBV6-1; J gene: TRBJ1-6; CDR3 protein: CASSEQATGSSYNSPLHF